This entry features one T cell receptor (beta chain) sequence. Its matching antigen is unknown. The data derive from a study of beta chain features in type 1 diabetes. Expressed TCRB transcripts were sequenced, since all the RNA that had been isolated was reverse transcribed. Generated by immunoSEQ multiplex PCR, the TCRdb table keeps only in-frame clones and is missing some. Of over 150,000 clones listed, about 9.4% are singletons. This CDR3 spans 15 amino acids. Trimming left V 0 bases short and J 7 bases short, with 13 bases between. Germline V gene sequence: CDR1 LGHNT, CDR2 FRNRAP. Study observations and caveats: Shortening that was moderate but significant affected the TCRB CDR3s of Type 1 diabetes patients in all four CD4+ subsets.

Sequencing used central memory CD4+ T cells from blood. This receptor was taken from a young man with type 1 diabetes. The rearrangement links TRBV12-5 to TRBJ1-5, with TRBD1 as a possible D gene (5 bases). The CDR3 nucleotides are TGTGCTAGTGGTTTGGTTCCAGGGCGCGAGCAGCCCCAGCATTTT. It encodes CASGLVPGREQPQHF.